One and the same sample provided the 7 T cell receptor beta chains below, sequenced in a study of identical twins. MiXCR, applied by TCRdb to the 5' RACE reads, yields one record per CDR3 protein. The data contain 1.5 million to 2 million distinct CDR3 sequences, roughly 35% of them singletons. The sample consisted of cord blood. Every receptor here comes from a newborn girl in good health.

In DNA form, the CDR3 reads TGTGCCAGCAGTATCACCGGGAGTACGCAGTATTTT. Its protein is CASSITGSTQYF. This chain connects TRBV12-3 or TRBV12-4 to TRBJ2-3; D is perhaps TRBD2 (6 bases). CDR3 size: 12 residues. V dropped 5 bases and J dropped 8 bases, with 11 bases sitting between them.

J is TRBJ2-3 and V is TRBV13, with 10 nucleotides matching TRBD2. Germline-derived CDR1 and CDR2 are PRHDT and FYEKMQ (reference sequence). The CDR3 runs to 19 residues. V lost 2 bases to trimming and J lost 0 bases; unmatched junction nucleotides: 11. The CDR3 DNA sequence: TGTGCCAGCAGCTTATTTTGGGCTAGCGGGAGCTCTAGCACAGATACGCAGTATTTT. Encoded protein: CASSLFWASGSSSTDTQYF.

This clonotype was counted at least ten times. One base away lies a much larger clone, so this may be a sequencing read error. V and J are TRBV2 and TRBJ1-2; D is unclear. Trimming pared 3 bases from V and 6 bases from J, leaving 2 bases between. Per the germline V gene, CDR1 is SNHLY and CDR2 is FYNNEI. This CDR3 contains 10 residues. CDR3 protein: CASSDNGYTF. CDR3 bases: TGTGCCAGCAGTGACAATGGCTACACCTTC.

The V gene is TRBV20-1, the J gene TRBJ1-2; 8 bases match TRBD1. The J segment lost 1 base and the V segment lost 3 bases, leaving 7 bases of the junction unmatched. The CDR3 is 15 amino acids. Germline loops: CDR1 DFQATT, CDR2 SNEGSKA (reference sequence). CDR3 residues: CSARLQGALNYGYTF. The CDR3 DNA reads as TGCAGTGCTAGGCTTCAGGGGGCCCTTAACTATGGCTACACCTTC.

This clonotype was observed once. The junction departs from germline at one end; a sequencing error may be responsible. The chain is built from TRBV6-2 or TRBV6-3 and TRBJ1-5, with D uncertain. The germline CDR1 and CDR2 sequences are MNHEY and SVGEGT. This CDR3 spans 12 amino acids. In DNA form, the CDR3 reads TGTGCCAGCAAGGATAACAATCAACCCCAGCATTTT. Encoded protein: CASKDNNQPQHF.

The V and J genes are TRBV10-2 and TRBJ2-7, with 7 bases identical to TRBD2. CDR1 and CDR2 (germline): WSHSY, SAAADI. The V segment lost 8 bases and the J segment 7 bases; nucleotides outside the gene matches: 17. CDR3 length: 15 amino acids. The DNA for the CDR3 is TGCGCCAGCCAGAAAGCGGGGAATGGGTACAATGAGCAGTACTTC. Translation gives CASQKAGNGYNEQYF.

The CDR3 loop is CASSLPTHQAKNIQYF. DNA of the CDR3: TGTGCCAGCAGTTTACCGACACACCAAGCCAAAAACATTCAGTACTTC. The chain has TRBV28 and TRBJ2-4; D gene unclear. Germline V gene lookup returns CDR1 MDHEN and CDR2 SYDVKM. The CDR3 consists of 16 residues. Trimming shortened V by 2 bases and J by 0 bases, and 11 bases separated the two germline ends.